The clone carrying this TCR beta chain was seen a handful of times. Per the authors' pipeline: Reference gene primer amplification gave estimated nucleated cell counts. The assay was immunoSEQ multiplex PCR, and TCRdb's table has in-frame clones only and misses some. The V and J calls and clone size were taken over from that table, and D and trimming were inferred from the DNA. The sample lists 100,000 to 150,000 clones; roughly two thirds were seen once. This sample is part of a study of blood T cell repertoires in COVID-19. The wider study: Both acute and convalescent COVID-19 samples were obtained from the United States, Italy and Spain. The cDNA or gDNA used as material had been derived from T cells, B-cell-depleted T cells, or PBMCs.

Between the trimmed V and J ends, which lost 6 bases and 0 bases, there was a span of 9 bases. The CDR3 is 13 residues long. Germline loops: CDR1 SNHLY, CDR2 FYNNEI. Sequencing was carried out using peripheral blood. This rearrangement joins TRBV2 to TRBJ2-7; possible D gene TRBD1, 6 bases. This TCR was recovered from a woman aged 65 to 85 with acute or convalescent COVID-19. The CDR3 nucleotides are TGTGCCAGCAGGGACAGAGCCTCCTACGAGCAGTACTTC. It is translated as CASRDRASYEQYF.